This T cell receptor (beta chain) was sequenced in a study of T-cell reconstitution after alpha-beta-depleted transplantation in children. V shed 0 bases, J shed 7 bases, and the junction held 5 bases outside the gene matches. The CDR3 is 14 residues long. In germline, CDR1 is SGHRS, CDR2 YFSETQ. It was with unique molecular identifiers that the TCRbeta library was prepared. TCRdb processed the PCR reads anew with MiXCR; each CDR3 protein has one entry. The table shows some 550,000 distinct CDR3 sequences, with around 16% occurring only once. The receptor comes from a human donor who donated a stem cell graft to a child with acute lymphoblastic leukemia. The sequencing used PBMCs from the stem cell graft donor, collected from the stem cell graft. The chain uses TRBV5-1 and TRBJ2-3, with 7 nucleotides matching TRBD2. For the CDR3, the DNA is TGCGCCAGCAGCTTGGAGGGAGGGATGAATACGCAGTATTTT. This codes for CASSLEGGMNTQYF.